What follows is one T cell receptor (beta chain) and its context. CDR3 length: 14 amino acids. Trimming pared 3 bases from V and 4 bases from J, leaving 9 bases between. The V gene's germline CDR1 is SEHNR and CDR2 FQNEAQ (reference sequence). These data are taken from a study of blood T cells in healthy people across ages. Primed by a sample-barcoded 5' primer and a J-beta primer mix, a second PCR proceeded for 7 to 11 cycles. One entry per CDR3 protein results from TCRdb running MiXCR on the 5' RACE reads. Altogether 1.5 million or so distinct CDR3 sequences are present, about 42% being singletons, with the ten largest covering more than 4%.

The receptor was derived from a woman under 30 in good health. This rearrangement joins TRBV7-9 to TRBJ1-4, with D unresolved. Material: blood. The CDR3 nucleotides read TGTGCCAGCAGCTTTGAGGGAGTTAATGAAAAACTGTTTTTT. This codes for CASSFEGVNEKLFF.